Presented here are 10 T cell receptor beta chains from one specimen sequenced in a study of blood T cell repertoires in COVID-19. The assay was immunoSEQ multiplex PCR, and TCRdb's table has in-frame clones only and misses some. The repertoire holds roughly 150,000 clones, around 76% seen once, with about 3.9% in the top ten. The sample was peripheral blood. The receptors originated from a man aged 55 to 69 with acute or convalescent COVID-19.

The chain is built from TRBV15 and TRBJ2-4; 7 bases map to TRBD1. V dropped 3 bases and J dropped 1; count of bases not matched to a gene: 3. The CDR3 has 15 residues. CDR1 is LNHNV and CDR2 is YYDKDF in the germline V gene (reference sequence). CDR3 residues: CATSSRGSAKNIQYF. CDR3 DNA sequence: TGTGCCACCAGCAGCAGGGGGTCGGCCAAAAACATTCAGTACTTC.

Here the CDR3 DNA reads TGCGCCAGCAGCCCCGTGAGGGGGCCGGATAACACCATATATTTT. It translates to CASSPVRGPDNTIYF. The rearrangement uses TRBV5-1 and TRBJ1-3; 7 nucleotides agree with TRBD1. This CDR3 contains 15 residues. The V gene's germline CDR1 is SGHRS and CDR2 YFSETQ. With 4 bases clipped from V and 7 bases from J, the junction kept 11 bases outside the gene matches.

The genes are TRBV2 and TRBJ2-5; 11 nucleotides align to TRBD2. The CDR3 runs to 15 residues. In germline, CDR1 is SNHLY, CDR2 FYNNEI. V shed 5 bases and J 5 bases; nucleotides not matched to a gene: 7. The CDR3 coding sequence is TGTGCCAGCAGTTACCCTAGCGGGGGGAGGGAGACCCAGTACTTC. It translates to CASSYPSGGRETQYF.

The rearrangement uses TRBV2 and TRBJ1-4; 7 nucleotides line up with TRBD1. J was trimmed by 8 bases and V by 10 bases; bases with no gene match: 13. The CDR3 consists of 14 residues. Germline V gene data show CDR1 as SNHLY and CDR2 as FYNNEI. DNA for the CDR3: TGTGCCACAAAGAAAACAGGGGTTGGAGAAAAACTGTTTTTT. Protein product: CATKKTGVGEKLFF.

CDR3 nucleotide sequence: TGTGCCAGCAGTGAAAGGACTAGCGGGGGATACAATGAGCAGTTCTTC. Translated, it gives CASSERTSGGYNEQFF. The chain combines TRBV6-1 with TRBJ2-1; 13 positions agree with TRBD2. Trimming cost V 2 bases and J 4 bases; bases outside gene matches: 2. Germline lookup yields CDR1 MNHNS and CDR2 SASEGT. The CDR3 has 16 residues.

The gene calls are TRBV18 and TRBJ2-1, with a weak D call TRBD1 (5 bases). This CDR3 spans 17 amino acids. Deletions cut 0 bases from V and 6 bases from J, with 18 bases between. CDR1 KGHSH and CDR2 LQKENI come from the germline V gene. The CDR3 sequence is CASSPPNAGLTGNEQFF. CDR3 nucleotide sequence: TGTGCCAGCTCACCACCCAACGCAGGGTTAACAGGCAATGAGCAGTTCTTC.

CDR3 DNA: TGCGCCAGCAGCCTCGGGAGTTCTGAGCAGTACTTC. As protein: CASSLGSSEQYF. V gene TRBV5-1 combines with J gene TRBJ2-7; possible D gene TRBD2, 6 bases. V dropped 4 bases and J dropped 7 bases, with 12 bases sitting between them. The CDR3 extends over 12 amino acids. CDR1 and CDR2 from the germline V gene are SGHRS and YFSETQ.

The chain uses TRBV11-2 and TRBJ1-6; possible D gene TRBD1, 6 bases. The CDR3 runs 14 residues. Trimming took 5 bases from V and 5 from J, leaving 10 bases between them. Germline V lookup: CDR1 SGHAT, CDR2 FQNNGV. DNA of the CDR3: TGTGCCAGCAGCCAGGGGTATGATAATTCACCCCTCCACTTT. This translates into CASSQGYDNSPLHF.

The chain carries TRBV18 and TRBJ1-3; possibly TRBD1 for D (5 bases). Trimming shortened V by 3 bases and J by 0 bases, and 15 bases separated the two germline ends. Germline V gives CDR1 KGHSH, CDR2 LQKENI. The CDR3 loop spans 17 amino acids. CDR3 region: CASSPAGNLASGNTIYF. The CDR3 DNA is TGTGCCAGCTCACCGGCAGGGAACCTCGCCTCTGGAAACACCATATATTTT. Full variable domain (outside the CDR3, taken from reference TRBV18 and TRBJ1-3): NAGVMQNPRHLVRRRGQEARLRCSPMKGHSHVYWYRQLPEEGLKFMVYLQKENIIDESGMPKERFSAEFPKEGPSILRIQQVVRGDSAAYFCASSPAGNLASGNTIYFGEGSWLTVV.

Here the CDR3 DNA reads TGTGCCAGTAGGACTCTAGTGGGGGGTACAGATACGCAGTATTTT. Translation gives CASRTLVGGTDTQYF. This chain uses TRBV19 with TRBJ2-3, with D perhaps matching TRBD2 (6 bases). The length of the CDR3 is 15 residues. Germline CDR1 LNHDA, CDR2 SQIVND (reference sequence). Between the trimmed V and J ends, which lost 6 bases and 3 bases, there was a span of 16 bases.